Below, 18 T cell receptor beta chains from the same sample are listed, as sequenced in a study of shared clonotypes between healthy human individuals. Data came from immunoSEQ multiplex PCR; TCRdb stores just in-frame clones and leaves some out. This sample has roughly 2.4 million clones, with 90% to 97% found just once. The sequenced sample was naive CD4+ T cells sorted from blood. The subset is: CD45RA+ positively selected. The receptors here all came from a man aged 18 to 30 in good health.

The rearrangement uses TRBV6-6 and TRBJ1-1; D gene ambiguous. Germline CDR1 MNHNY, CDR2 SVGAGI (reference sequence). The CDR3 totals 13 residues. V lost 6 bases and J lost 5, with 13 bases in between. The CDR3 DNA reads as TGTGCCAGCAGCCTGGCAGGAGGTACTGAAGCTTTCTTT. Its protein is CASSLAGGTEAFF.

The genes are TRBV18 and TRBJ1-1; TRBD1 might be the D (5 bases). The germline V gene has CDR1 KGHSH and CDR2 LQKENI. Trimming took off 3 bases at V and 6 bases at J, with 14 bases between the two ends. The CDR3 totals 14 residues. The CDR3 DNA reads TGTGCCAGCTCACCTTCCGGGGGAGAAGCTGAAGCTTTCTTT. Protein: CASSPSGGEAEAFF.

The chain couples TRBV2 to TRBJ2-7, with 7 bases matching TRBD1. The CDR3 consists of 14 residues. Germline CDR1 reads SNHLY; CDR2 reads FYNNEI. Trimming removed 8 bases from V and 0 bases from J; junction bases left unmatched: 7. This CDR3 is CASHPGGHSYEQYF. The CDR3 DNA is TGTGCCAGCCACCCAGGGGGACACTCCTACGAGCAGTACTTC. The full variable domain, rest sourced from reference TRBV2 and TRBJ2-7, is EPEVTQTPSHQVTQMGQEVILRCVPISNHLYFYWYRQILGQKVEFLVSFYNNEISEKSEIFDDQFSVERPDGSNFTLKIRSTKLEDSAMYFCASHPGGHSYEQYFGPGTRLTVT.

The V gene is TRBV25-1, the J gene TRBJ1-1, with 7 positions matching TRBD1. This CDR3 has 13 residues. Losses at the gene ends were 2 bases for V and 10 bases for J; bases not matched to a gene: 7. Germline V gene data show CDR1 as MGHDK and CDR2 as SYGVNS. For the CDR3, the DNA is TGTGCCAGCAGTGAACCGGGACAGCAGGGAGCTTTCTTT. Encoded protein: CASSEPGQQGAFF.

The gene calls are TRBV12-5 and TRBJ2-3, with TRBD1 as a possible D gene (6 bases). V was trimmed by 7 bases and J by 0 bases, leaving 14 bases between them. CDR3 length: 15 residues. Per germline, CDR1 LGHNT and CDR2 FRNRAP. The CDR3 region is CASALQGTSTDTQYF. The CDR3, as DNA: TGTGCTAGTGCCCTACAGGGAACTAGCACAGATACGCAGTATTTT.

The rearrangement links TRBV7-8 to TRBJ1-1, with 7 bases that match TRBD1. Trimming removed 5 bases from V and 1 base from J; junction bases left unmatched: 4. CDR1 and CDR2 (germline): SGHVS, FQNEAQ. This CDR3 has 14 residues. This chain's CDR3 is CASSPRDRNTEAFF. CDR3 coding DNA: TGTGCCAGCAGCCCCCGGGACAGGAACACTGAAGCTTTCTTT.

The rearrangement uses TRBV6-5 and TRBJ2-7; D unclear. Trimming took 2 bases from V and 2 from J, leaving 13 bases between them. The V gene's germline CDR1 is MNHEY and CDR2 SVGAGI. The CDR3 length is 15 residues. CDR3 coding DNA: TGTGCCAGCAGTTACGGGTCGGACCCCACCTACGAGCAGTACTTC. Its translation: CASSYGSDPTYEQYF.

The chain couples TRBV29-1 to TRBJ1-2; 8 bases map to TRBD1. J was trimmed by 6 bases and V by 4 bases; bases with no gene match: 7. This CDR3 has 13 amino acids. Germline values: CDR1 SQVTM, CDR2 ANQGSEA. CDR3 sequence reads: CSVVRDRGNGYTF. The CDR3 nucleotides are TGCAGCGTTGTCCGTGACAGGGGTAATGGCTACACCTTC.

The V call is TRBV2, the J call TRBJ1-5; TRBD1 agrees at 8 bases. J gave up 3 bases and V 2 bases, and 3 bases lay outside the gene matches. CDR1 is SNHLY, CDR2 FYNNEI, per germline. This CDR3 region has 15 residues. The CDR3 sequence is CASSESGGPNQPQHF. CDR3 sequence (DNA): TGTGCCAGCAGTGAATCAGGGGGCCCCAATCAGCCCCAGCATTTT.

The rearrangement uses TRBV6-1 and TRBJ1-3; D is undetermined. Germline V CDR1 and CDR2: MNHNS, SASEGT. Trimming pared 7 bases from V and 3 bases from J, leaving 13 bases between. The CDR3 runs to 14 residues. The CDR3 protein is CASTGRRIGNTIYF. The CDR3 bases are TGTGCCAGCACCGGTCGGAGAATTGGAAACACCATATATTTT.

The gene calls are TRBV2 and TRBJ1-1; D possibly corresponds to TRBD1 (6 bases). This CDR3 is built from 15 residues. Germline lookup yields CDR1 SNHLY and CDR2 FYNNEI. V was cut by 4 bases and J by 4 bases, with 16 bases left in between. The CDR3 region is CASSGYRVWGTEAFF. The CDR3 DNA is TGTGCCAGCAGTGGCTACAGGGTCTGGGGCACTGAAGCTTTCTTT.

The chain employs TRBV6-5 and TRBJ1-1, with TRBD1 identical over 7 bases. Germline CDR1 reads MNHEY; CDR2 reads SVGAGI. The CDR3 is made up of 15 amino acids. J gave up 11 bases and V 0 bases, and 12 bases lay outside the gene matches. In DNA form, the CDR3 reads TGTGCCAGCAGTTACTCGCTCGGTACTGACAGGGTGGCTTTCTTT. This sequence encodes CASSYSLGTDRVAFF.

The chain links TRBV6-5 to TRBJ1-1; D perhaps matches TRBD1 (6 bases). The V gene's germline CDR1 is MNHEY and CDR2 SVGAGI. This CDR3 contains 13 residues. The V and J ends lost 11 bases and 1 base respectively, with 14 bases between them. The CDR3 DNA reads as TGTGCCGCTGGGCAGGGGACGAACACTGAAGCTTTCTTT. Translated, it gives CAAGQGTNTEAFF.

The chain uses TRBV30 and TRBJ2-7; tentatively, D is TRBD1 (7 bases). Germline CDR1 and CDR2: GTSNPN and SVGIG (reference sequence). The CDR3 has 13 residues. The ends were cut back, 1 base at V and 5 bases at J, with 12 bases in the middle. CDR3 sequence reads: CAWSDRGGNEQYF. CDR3 DNA sequence: TGTGCCTGGAGTGACAGGGGAGGAAACGAGCAGTACTTC.

The chain has TRBV18 and TRBJ2-7; a weak D match, TRBD1 (6 bases). This CDR3 has 15 amino acids. The germline V gene encodes CDR1 KGHSH and CDR2 LQKENI. V dropped 3 bases and J dropped 2 bases, with 14 bases sitting between them. The CDR3 loop reads CASSPAYQGTYEQYF. In nucleotides, the CDR3 is TGTGCCAGCTCACCGGCCTATCAGGGGACCTACGAGCAGTACTTC.

The V call is TRBV6-5, the J call TRBJ1-4; D remains ambiguous. Germline V lookup: CDR1 MNHEY, CDR2 SVGAGI. CDR3 length: 15 amino acids. Trimming pared 6 bases from V and 0 bases from J, leaving 11 bases between. CDR3: CASRLDGTTNEKLFF. Here the CDR3 DNA reads TGTGCCAGCAGGCTAGACGGCACAACTAATGAAAAACTGTTTTTT.

V gene TRBV7-2 combines with J gene TRBJ2-1; 8 bases align to TRBD2. This CDR3 contains 16 residues. V lost 1 base and J lost 8; bases outside the gene matches: 10. Per the germline V gene, CDR1 is SGHTA and CDR2 is FQGNSA. CDR3 bases: TGTGCCAGCAGCTTAGTCGGGAGGGCCTCAGTTGATGAGCAGTTCTTC. Residues: CASSLVGRASVDEQFF.

The CDR3 nucleotides are TGTGCCAGCAGCTATCACCCCGGGACAGCCTATGGCTACACCTTC. Amino acid sequence: CASSYHPGTAYGYTF. The chain combines TRBV9 with TRBJ1-2; TRBD1 matches at 7 bases. This CDR3 region has 15 residues. Germline loops: CDR1 SGDLS, CDR2 YYNGEE. Germline trimming cut 4 bases from V and 4 bases from J; bases unmatched to any gene: 10.